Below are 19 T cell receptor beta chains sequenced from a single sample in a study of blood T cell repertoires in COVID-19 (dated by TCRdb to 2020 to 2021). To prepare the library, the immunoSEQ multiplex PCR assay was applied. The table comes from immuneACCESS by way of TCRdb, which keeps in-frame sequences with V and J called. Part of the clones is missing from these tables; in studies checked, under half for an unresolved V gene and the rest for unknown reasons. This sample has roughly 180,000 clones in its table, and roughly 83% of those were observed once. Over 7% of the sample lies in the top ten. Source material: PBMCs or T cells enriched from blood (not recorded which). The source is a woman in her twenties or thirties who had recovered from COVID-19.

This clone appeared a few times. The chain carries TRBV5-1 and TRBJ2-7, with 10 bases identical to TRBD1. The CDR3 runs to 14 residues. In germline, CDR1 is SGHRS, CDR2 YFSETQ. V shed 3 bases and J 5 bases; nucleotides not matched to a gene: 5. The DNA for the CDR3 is TGCGCCAGCAGCTCGAGACAGGGGGCGGACGAGCAGTACTTC. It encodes CASSSRQGADEQYF.

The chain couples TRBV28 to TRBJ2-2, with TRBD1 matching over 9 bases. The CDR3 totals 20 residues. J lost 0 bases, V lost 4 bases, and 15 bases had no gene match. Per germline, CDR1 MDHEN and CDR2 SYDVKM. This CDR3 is CASSSLRTGEFHPNTGELFF. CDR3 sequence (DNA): TGTGCCAGCAGTTCCCTCCGGACAGGGGAGTTTCACCCGAACACCGGGGAGCTGTTTTTT.

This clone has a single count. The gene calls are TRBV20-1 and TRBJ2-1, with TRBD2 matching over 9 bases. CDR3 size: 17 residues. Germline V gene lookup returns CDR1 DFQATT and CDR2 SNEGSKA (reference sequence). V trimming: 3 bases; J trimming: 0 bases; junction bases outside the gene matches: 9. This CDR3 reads CSASRREGGFSYNEQFF. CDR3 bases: TGCAGTGCTAGTAGGCGGGAGGGAGGATTCTCCTACAATGAGCAGTTCTTC.

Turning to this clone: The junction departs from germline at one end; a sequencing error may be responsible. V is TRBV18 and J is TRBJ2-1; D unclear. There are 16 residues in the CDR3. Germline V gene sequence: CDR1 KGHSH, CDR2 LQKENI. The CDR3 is CASSPRLTDAYNEQFF. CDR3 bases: TGTGCCAGCTCACCACGACTCACGGATGCCTATAATGAGCAGTTCTTC.

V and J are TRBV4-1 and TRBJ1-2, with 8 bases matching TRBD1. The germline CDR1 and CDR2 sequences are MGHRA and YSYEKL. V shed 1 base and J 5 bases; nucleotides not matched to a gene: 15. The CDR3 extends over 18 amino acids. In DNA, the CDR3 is TGCGCCAGCAGCCAAGTCCAGGCAGGGGGCGTACCTATTTATGGCTACACCTTC. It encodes CASSQVQAGGVPIYGYTF.

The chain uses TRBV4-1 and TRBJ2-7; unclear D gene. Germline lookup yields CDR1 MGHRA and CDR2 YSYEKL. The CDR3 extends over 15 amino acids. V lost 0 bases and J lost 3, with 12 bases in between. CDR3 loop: CASSQESSVVYEQYF. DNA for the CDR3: TGCGCCAGCAGCCAAGAAAGCAGCGTCGTCTACGAGCAGTACTTC.

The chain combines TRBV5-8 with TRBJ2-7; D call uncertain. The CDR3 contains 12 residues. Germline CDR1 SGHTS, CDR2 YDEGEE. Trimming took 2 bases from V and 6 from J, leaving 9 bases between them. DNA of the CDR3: TGTGCCAGCAGCTTCCAGGTCCCCGAGCAGTACTTC. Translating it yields CASSFQVPEQYF.

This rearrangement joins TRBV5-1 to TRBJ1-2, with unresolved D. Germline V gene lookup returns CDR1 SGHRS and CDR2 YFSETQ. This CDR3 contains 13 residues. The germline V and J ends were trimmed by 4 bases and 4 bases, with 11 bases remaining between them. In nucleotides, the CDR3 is TGCGCCAGCAGCGTAGGAGAGAGCTATGGCTACACCTTC. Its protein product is CASSVGESYGYTF.

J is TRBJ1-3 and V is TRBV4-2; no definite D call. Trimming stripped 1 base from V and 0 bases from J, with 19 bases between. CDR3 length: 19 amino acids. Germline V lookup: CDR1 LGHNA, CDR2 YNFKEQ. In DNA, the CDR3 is TGTGCCAGCAGCCAAGCAGGAGGAACGCGCGGAAGCTCTGGAAACACCATATATTTT. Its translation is CASSQAGGTRGSSGNTIYF.

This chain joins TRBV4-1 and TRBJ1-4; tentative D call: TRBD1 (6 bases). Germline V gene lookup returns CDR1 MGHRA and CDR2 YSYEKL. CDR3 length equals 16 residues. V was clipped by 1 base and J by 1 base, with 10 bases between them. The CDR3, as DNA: TGCGCCAGCAGCCAAGGAGGGGGGGGAACTAATGAAAAACTGTTTTTT. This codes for CASSQGGGGTNEKLFF.

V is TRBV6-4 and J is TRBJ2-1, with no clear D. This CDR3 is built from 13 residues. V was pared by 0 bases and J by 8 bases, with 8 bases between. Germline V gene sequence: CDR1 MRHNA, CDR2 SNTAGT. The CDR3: CASSDSGWDEQFF. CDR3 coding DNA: TGTGCCAGCAGTGACTCCGGGTGGGATGAGCAGTTCTTC.

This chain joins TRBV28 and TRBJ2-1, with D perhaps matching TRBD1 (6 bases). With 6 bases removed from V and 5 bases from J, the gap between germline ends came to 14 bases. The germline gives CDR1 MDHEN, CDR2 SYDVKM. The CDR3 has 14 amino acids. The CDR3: CASSPGQIHNEQFF. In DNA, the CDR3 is TGTGCCAGCAGCCCCGGACAGATCCACAATGAGCAGTTCTTC.

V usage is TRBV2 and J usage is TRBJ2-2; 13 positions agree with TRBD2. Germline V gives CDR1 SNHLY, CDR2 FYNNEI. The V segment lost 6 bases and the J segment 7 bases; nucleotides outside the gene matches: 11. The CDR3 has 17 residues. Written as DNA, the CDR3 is TGTGCCAGCAGATGGACTAGCGGGAGTGATTGGATCGGGGAGCTGTTTTTT. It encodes CASRWTSGSDWIGELFF.

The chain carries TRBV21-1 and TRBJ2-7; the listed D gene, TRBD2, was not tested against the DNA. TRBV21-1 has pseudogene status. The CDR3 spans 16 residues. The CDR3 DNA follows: TGTGCCAGCAGCAAGGAGGTGGGCCTTACACCCTACGAGCAGTACTTC. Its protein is CASSKEVGLTPYEQYF.

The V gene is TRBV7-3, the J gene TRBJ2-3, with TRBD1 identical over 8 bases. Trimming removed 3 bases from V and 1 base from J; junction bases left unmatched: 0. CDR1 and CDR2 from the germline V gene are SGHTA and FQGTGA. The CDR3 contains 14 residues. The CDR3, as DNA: TGTGCCAGCAGCTTGACAGGGGGCACAGATACGCAGTATTTT. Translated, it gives CASSLTGGTDTQYF.

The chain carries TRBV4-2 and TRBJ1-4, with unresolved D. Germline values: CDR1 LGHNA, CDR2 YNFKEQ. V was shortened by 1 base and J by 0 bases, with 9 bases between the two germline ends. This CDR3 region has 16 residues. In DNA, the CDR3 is TGTGCCAGCAGCCAAGGACTCGGGACAACTAATGAAAAACTGTTTTTT. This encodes CASSQGLGTTNEKLFF.

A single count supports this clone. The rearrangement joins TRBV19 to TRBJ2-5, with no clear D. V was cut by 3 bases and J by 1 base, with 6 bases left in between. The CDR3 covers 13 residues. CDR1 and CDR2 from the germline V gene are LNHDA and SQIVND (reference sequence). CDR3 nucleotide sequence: TGTGCCAGTAGTATGTGGAGCCAAGAGACCCAGTACTTC. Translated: CASSMWSQETQYF.

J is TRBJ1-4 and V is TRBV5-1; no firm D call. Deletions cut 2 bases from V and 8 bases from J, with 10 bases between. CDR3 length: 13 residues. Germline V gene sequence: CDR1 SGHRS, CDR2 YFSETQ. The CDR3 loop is CASSFSMGEKLFF. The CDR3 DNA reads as TGCGCCAGCAGCTTTTCTATGGGCGAAAAACTGTTTTTT.

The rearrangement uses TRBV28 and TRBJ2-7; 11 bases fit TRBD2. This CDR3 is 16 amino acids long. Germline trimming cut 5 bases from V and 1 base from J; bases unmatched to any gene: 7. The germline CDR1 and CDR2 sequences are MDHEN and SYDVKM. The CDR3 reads CASSPWTSGRSYEQYF. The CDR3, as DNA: TGTGCCAGCAGTCCTTGGACTAGCGGGCGGTCCTACGAGCAGTACTTC.